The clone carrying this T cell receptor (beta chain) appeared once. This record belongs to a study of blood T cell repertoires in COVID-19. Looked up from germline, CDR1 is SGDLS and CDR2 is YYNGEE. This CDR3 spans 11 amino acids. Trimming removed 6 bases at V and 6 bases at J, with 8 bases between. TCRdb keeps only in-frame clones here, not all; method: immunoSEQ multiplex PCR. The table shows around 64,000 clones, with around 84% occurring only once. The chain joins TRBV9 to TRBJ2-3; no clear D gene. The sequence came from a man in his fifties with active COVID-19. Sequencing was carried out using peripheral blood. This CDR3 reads CASTDGDTQYF. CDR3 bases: TGTGCCAGCACCGACGGGGATACGCAGTATTTT.